Shown below are 21 T cell receptor beta chains from a single sample sequenced in a study of CD8 T cells in Susac syndrome. Random-hexamer reverse transcription was applied to roughly 0.5 to 1 ug RNA. One entry per CDR3 protein results from TCRdb running MiXCR on the immunoSEQ multiplex PCR reads. The data contain about 130,000 distinct CDR3 sequences, 65% to 90% of them singletons. The sequenced sample consisted of CD8+ T cells from PBMCs. The receptors derive from a human donor with multiple sclerosis.

This clonotype was seen a single time. This chain connects TRBV4-1 to TRBJ1-1; D unclear. The CDR3 consists of 13 residues. Germline V gene data show CDR1 as MGHRA and CDR2 as YSYEKL. Trimming removed 1 base at V and 7 bases at J, with 10 bases between. The CDR3: CASSQVPGDEAFF. DNA of the CDR3: TGCGCCAGCAGCCAAGTCCCCGGCGATGAAGCTTTCTTT.

This clonotype was recorded at least ten times. The chain has TRBV5-6 and TRBJ2-7; no clear D. Germline V gene lookup returns CDR1 SGHDT and CDR2 YYEEEE. V lost 1 base to trimming and J lost 0 bases, with 8 bases between them. The CDR3 sequence is 14 residues long. Here the CDR3 DNA reads TGTGCCAGCAGCTTGCGACGGCTCTCCTACGAGCAGTACTTC. This sequence encodes CASSLRRLSYEQYF.

V gene TRBV20-1 combines with J gene TRBJ2-2; the D is unclear. The CDR3 is 13 amino acids. Germline CDR1 reads DFQATT; CDR2 reads SNEGSKA (reference sequence). Trimming removed 6 bases from V and 0 bases from J, with 8 bases in between. This CDR3 is CSAQRANTGELFF. CDR3 nucleotide sequence: TGCAGTGCACAACGTGCGAACACCGGGGAGCTGTTTTTT.

The chain carries TRBV15 and TRBJ1-4, with D uncertain. The V gene lost 6 bases and the J gene lost 6 bases, with 20 bases spanning the gap. The CDR3 runs 16 residues. Germline V gene lookup returns CDR1 LNHNV and CDR2 YYDKDF (reference sequence). The CDR3 DNA is TGTGCCACCAGTCGAGACTTCACTAGGGATCATGAAAAACTGTTTTTT. Its translation: CATSRDFTRDHEKLFF.

This sequence joins TRBV28 and TRBJ1-6; a weak D match, TRBD1 (5 bases). The length of the CDR3 is 16 residues. The V end lost 6 bases, the J end lost 2 bases, and 14 bases lay between the germline ends. Germline V gene lookup returns CDR1 MDHEN and CDR2 SYDVKM. CDR3 DNA sequence: TGTGCCAGCAGCCTTGGGGGGGAGGCCTATAATTCACCCCTCCACTTT. It translates to CASSLGGEAYNSPLHF.

J is TRBJ2-3 and V is TRBV2; 11 nucleotides agree with TRBD1. V gave up 5 bases and J gave up 7 bases; unmatched junction bases: 5. The CDR3 is made up of 14 amino acids. Germline CDR1 and CDR2: SNHLY and FYNNEI. The CDR3 here is CASSPGQGVNTQYF. CDR3 coding DNA: TGTGCCAGCAGTCCGGGACAGGGGGTAAATACGCAGTATTTT.

CDR3 protein: CASSQEGQRDYNEQFF. Written as DNA, the CDR3 is TGCGCCAGCAGCCAAGAAGGCCAGCGGGACTACAATGAGCAGTTCTTC. The chain recombines TRBV4-1 with TRBJ2-1; TRBD2 matches at 7 bases. CDR1 and CDR2 (germline): MGHRA, YSYEKL. The CDR3 has 16 amino acids. Unmatched junction bases numbered 5, after V lost 0 bases and J lost 3 bases.

This clonotype came up a few times. The CDR3 loop is CASSSLLETQYF. The CDR3, as DNA: TGTGCCAGCAGTTCTCTTCTAGAGACCCAGTACTTC. The rearrangement joins TRBV6-2 or TRBV6-3 to TRBJ2-5, with D unclear. Germline V gene lookup returns CDR1 MNHEY and CDR2 SVGEGT. This CDR3 spans 12 amino acids. The V end lost 4 bases, the J end lost 4 bases, and 7 bases lay between the germline ends.

The chain couples TRBV7-9 to TRBJ2-1, with 9 nucleotides matching TRBD2. Germline loops: CDR1 SEHNR, CDR2 FQNEAQ (reference sequence). The CDR3 spans 16 residues. V was clipped by 1 base and J by 10 bases; unmatched bases: 11. The CDR3 nucleotides are TGTGCCAGCAGCTTAGGCCCCCGTAGCGGGGGCTTCGAGCAGTTCTTC. Translated, it gives CASSLGPRSGGFEQFF. The full variable domain, its missing parts supplied by reference TRBV7-9 and TRBJ2-1, is DTGVSQNPRHKITKRGQNVTFRCDPISEHNRLYWYRQTLGQGPEFLTYFQNEAQLEKSRLLSDRFSAERPKGSFSTLEIQRTEQGDSAMYLCASSLGPRSGGFEQFFGPGTRLTVL.

The chain has TRBV19 and TRBJ1-5; 9 bases match TRBD1. The germline V gene has CDR1 LNHDA and CDR2 SQIVND (reference sequence). The CDR3 runs 15 residues. Unmatched junction bases numbered 6, after V lost 7 bases and J lost 2 bases. CDR3 region: CASIRTGDGNQPQHF. CDR3 bases: TGTGCCAGTATACGGACAGGGGACGGCAATCAGCCCCAGCATTTT.

This clonotype was recorded only once. The V call is TRBV5-1, the J call TRBJ2-7, with D perhaps TRBD1 (6 bases). Germline-derived CDR1 and CDR2 are SGHRS and YFSETQ. V was trimmed by 3 bases and J by 3 bases, leaving 10 bases between them. The CDR3 runs to 13 residues. CDR3 protein: CASSSGHLYEQYF. The CDR3, as DNA: TGCGCCAGCAGCTCGGGACATCTCTACGAGCAGTACTTC.

Only one count was recorded for this clonotype. The rearrangement links TRBV7-9 to TRBJ2-1; weak D call: TRBD1 (5 bases). CDR3 length: 17 amino acids. Per the germline V gene, CDR1 is SEHNR and CDR2 is FQNEAQ (reference sequence). Trimming stripped 7 bases from V and 5 bases from J, with 24 bases between. The CDR3 nucleotides are TGTGCCAGCACCAATGCTATTCACAGGCTACCACACAATGAGCAGTTCTTC. Protein sequence: CASTNAIHRLPHNEQFF.

The chain couples TRBV6-1 to TRBJ1-1, with D perhaps TRBD1 (5 bases). This CDR3 region has 13 residues. Germline V lookup: CDR1 MNHNS, CDR2 SASEGT. V was pared by 5 bases and J by 3 bases, with 10 bases between. CDR3 residues: CASSLGEYTEAFF. CDR3 bases: TGTGCCAGCAGTTTGGGGGAGTACACTGAAGCTTTCTTT.

The chain joins TRBV28 to TRBJ2-7; weak D call: TRBD1 (6 bases). CDR1 and CDR2 from the germline V gene are MDHEN and SYDVKM. The CDR3 loop spans 14 amino acids. Trimming shortened V by 10 bases and J by 5 bases, and 21 bases separated the two germline ends. CDR3 in amino acids: CATLRRGRGHEQYV. The CDR3 DNA reads as TGTGCCACCCTCCGTCGGGGCAGGGGCCACGAGCAGTACGTC.

This clonotype was counted between two and nine times. The chain joins TRBV11-3 to TRBJ2-7; weak D call: TRBD1 (6 bases). Germline CDR1 and CDR2: SGHNT and YENEEA. Trimming took 5 bases from V and 2 from J, leaving 19 bases between them. This CDR3 has 16 amino acids. The chain's CDR3 is CASSPGAATGTYEQYF. CDR3 coding DNA: TGTGCCAGCAGCCCAGGGGCGGCAACAGGGACCTACGAGCAGTACTTC.

This clonotype was observed a handful of times. This sequence joins TRBV27 and TRBJ1-1; the D is unclear. CDR1 is MNHEY and CDR2 is SMNVEV in the germline V gene (reference sequence). The CDR3 is 14 residues long. Trimming took off 5 bases at V and 3 bases at J, with 13 bases between the two ends. CDR3 nucleotides: TGTGCCAGCAGTCTCAGACCCTGGGACACTGAAGCTTTCTTT. Translating it yields CASSLRPWDTEAFF.

The genes are TRBV11-2 and TRBJ1-2; the match to TRBD1 covers 12 bases. CDR1 and CDR2 from the germline V gene are SGHAT and FQNNGV. The CDR3 length is 15 residues. Trimming at V came to 0 bases and at J to 6 bases, leaving 2 bases not matched to a gene. The CDR3: CASSLEGTGGNGYTF. CDR3 coding DNA: TGTGCCAGCAGCTTAGAAGGGACAGGGGGCAATGGCTACACCTTC.

V gene TRBV5-5 combines with J gene TRBJ1-2; D is ambiguous. The CDR3 has 13 amino acids. Per the germline V gene, CDR1 is SGHKS and CDR2 is YYEKEE (reference sequence). Trimming cost V 4 bases and J 1 base, with 8 bases left between them. CDR3 loop: CASSQDLNYGYTF. The CDR3 DNA follows: TGTGCCAGCAGCCAGGACCTTAACTATGGCTACACCTTC.

This clonotype was seen more than once but under ten times. This chain uses TRBV6-2 or TRBV6-3 with TRBJ2-2, with D unclear. Germline V gene sequence: CDR1 MNHEY, CDR2 SVGEGT. The V gene lost 4 bases and the J gene lost 4 bases, with 7 bases spanning the gap. The CDR3 runs to 13 residues. The CDR3 DNA reads as TGTGCCAGCAGTTGGGGTCGCACCGGGGAGCTGTTTTTT. It translates to CASSWGRTGELFF.

The V and J genes are TRBV28 and TRBJ2-5; possible D gene TRBD2, 6 bases. Germline loops: CDR1 MDHEN, CDR2 SYDVKM. The V end lost 7 bases, the J end lost 7 bases, and 22 bases lay between the germline ends. The CDR3 contains 15 residues. The CDR3 spells CASTDPGTLKMTQYF. In DNA, the CDR3 is TGTGCCAGCACCGACCCCGGGACTCTCAAGATGACCCAGTACTTC.

The rearrangement links TRBV4-3 to TRBJ1-2, with D uncertain. Trimming pared 0 bases from V and 0 bases from J, leaving 14 bases between. In germline, CDR1 is LGHNA, CDR2 YSLEER. The CDR3 has 17 residues. The CDR3 nucleotides read TGCGCCAGCAGCCAAGAGAGGTGGGCCTTAGCTAACTATGGCTACACCTTC. Translated, it gives CASSQERWALANYGYTF.